These 28 T cell receptor beta chains share one sample of origin, sequenced in a study of T cell responses to AZD1222 COVID-19 vaccine. Clones were sequenced by immunoSEQ multiplex PCR, and TCRdb holds only the in-frame ones, with some missing. Here the sample spans over 100,000 clones, around 90% being singletons. The sample was peripheral blood, taken 28 days after the second AZD1222 dose. The receptor source for this set is an adult who received the AZD1222 COVID-19 vaccine.

This rearrangement joins TRBV6-5 to TRBJ2-7; TRBD2 might be the D (5 bases). The V gene's germline CDR1 is MNHEY and CDR2 SVGAGI. The CDR3 runs 15 residues. V was cut by 0 bases and J by 2 bases, with 11 bases left in between. This CDR3 is CASSYSTSGTYEQYF. The CDR3 DNA follows: TGTGCCAGCAGTTACTCAACTAGTGGAACCTACGAGCAGTACTTC.

DNA for the CDR3: TGTGCCTGGAGTGTACAAGGGGGGGGAGAGACCCAGTACTTC. Its translation is CAWSVQGGGETQYF. This chain joins TRBV30 and TRBJ2-5; D perhaps matches TRBD2 (7 bases). With 0 bases removed from V and 4 bases from J, the gap between germline ends came to 12 bases. The CDR3 covers 14 residues. Germline loops: CDR1 GTSNPN, CDR2 SVGIG (reference sequence).

The chain has TRBV18 and TRBJ1-1, with TRBD1 matching over 7 bases. This CDR3 has 12 residues. With V trimmed by 3 bases and J by 11 bases, 6 bases remained unmatched. The V gene's germline CDR1 is KGHSH and CDR2 LQKENI. CDR3 nucleotide sequence: TGTGCCAGCTCACCGACAGGGTCGTTGGCTTTCTTT. The encoded protein is CASSPTGSLAFF.

The chain uses TRBV19 and TRBJ2-6, with TRBD2 matching 13 bases. Germline V gene data show CDR1 as LNHDA and CDR2 as SQIVND (reference sequence). CDR3 length equals 19 residues. V lost 3 bases and J lost 1; bases outside the gene matches: 6. The CDR3 loop is CASSIARTSGRSGANVLTF. CDR3 in DNA: TGTGCCAGTAGTATTGCTCGGACTAGCGGGAGATCTGGGGCCAACGTCCTGACTTTC. Based on the CDR3 plus reference TRBV19 and TRBJ2-6, the full variable domain is DGGITQSPKYLFRKEGQNVTLSCEQNLNHDAMYWYRQDPGQGLRLIYYSQIVNDFQKGDIAEGYSVSREKKESFPLTVTSAQKNPTAFYLCASSIARTSGRSGANVLTFGAGSRLTVL.

The rearrangement links TRBV3-1 (or the pseudogene TRBV3-2) to TRBJ2-5, with 9 bases lining up with TRBD1. In germline, CDR1 is LGHDT, CDR2 YNNKEL (reference sequence). The length of the CDR3 is 16 residues. With V trimmed by 6 bases and J by 5 bases, 13 bases remained unmatched. CDR3 coding DNA: TGTGCCAGCAGTCTGTGGAGGACAGGGGTTGTGGAGACCCAGTACTTC. This codes for CASSLWRTGVVETQYF.

J is TRBJ2-3 and V is TRBV5-1; possibly TRBD1 for D (6 bases). The germline gives CDR1 SGHRS, CDR2 YFSETQ. The CDR3 totals 16 residues. V lost 4 bases to trimming and J lost 2 bases, with 17 bases between them. CDR3 DNA sequence: TGCGCCAGCAGCCCCGCGGCCGGACAGACCACAGATACGCAGTATTTT. Translation: CASSPAAGQTTDTQYF.

The V call is TRBV19, the J call TRBJ1-2; weak D call: TRBD1 (6 bases). The CDR3 length is 15 residues. V was clipped by 8 bases and J by 6 bases, with 22 bases between them. Germline lookup yields CDR1 LNHDA and CDR2 SQIVND (reference sequence). The CDR3 DNA is TGTGCCAGTCAGAATTCCGGGGGCCCACCGCATGGCTACACCTTC. Encoded protein: CASQNSGGPPHGYTF.

The V and J genes are TRBV11-2 and TRBJ2-7, with 11 bases fitting TRBD1. With 6 bases clipped from V and 5 bases from J, the junction kept 3 bases outside the gene matches. The CDR3 extends over 13 amino acids. The germline gives CDR1 SGHAT, CDR2 FQNNGV. The CDR3 nucleotides read TGTGCCAGCAGGGACAGGGGGCGCGACGAGCAGTACTTC. Its protein is CASRDRGRDEQYF.

The chain has TRBV19 and TRBJ1-1, with D possibly matching TRBD1 (5 bases). CDR1 and CDR2 from the germline V gene are LNHDA and SQIVND (reference sequence). This CDR3 spans 16 amino acids. Trimming pared 2 bases from V and 7 bases from J, leaving 20 bases between. CDR3 DNA: TGTGCCAGTAGTATATCCCAGGGACTGGCTCTACTTGAAGCTTTCTTT. Encoded protein: CASSISQGLALLEAFF.

The chain recombines TRBV5-5 with TRBJ1-2; no firm D call. The CDR3 spans 14 residues. V lost 4 bases and J lost 1, with 11 bases in between. Per the germline V gene, CDR1 is SGHKS and CDR2 is YYEKEE (reference sequence). The CDR3 sequence: CASSRDLSNYGYTF. CDR3 sequence (DNA): TGTGCCAGCAGCCGTGACTTGAGTAACTATGGCTACACCTTC.

The rearrangement joins TRBV18 to TRBJ2-2; D call uncertain. CDR1 and CDR2 (germline): KGHSH, LQKENI. CDR3 length: 15 residues. Trimming pared 0 bases from V and 2 bases from J, leaving 7 bases between. The CDR3, as DNA: TGTGCCAGCTCACCACCGAAGGGTAACACCGGGGAGCTGTTTTTT. Translating it yields CASSPPKGNTGELFF. The full variable domain, with the rest looked up from reference TRBV18 and TRBJ2-2, is NAGVMQNPRHLVRRRGQEARLRCSPMKGHSHVYWYRQLPEEGLKFMVYLQKENIIDESGMPKERFSAEFPKEGPSILRIQQVVRGDSAAYFCASSPPKGNTGELFFGEGSRLTVL.

The V call is TRBV13, the J call TRBJ2-1, with 10 bases fitting TRBD2. The V gene's germline CDR1 is PRHDT and CDR2 FYEKMQ (reference sequence). The V and J ends lost 4 bases and 0 bases, in that order; junction bases with no gene match: 9. The CDR3 spans 18 residues. CDR3 sequence (DNA): TGTGCCAGCAGCTCACGGACTAGCGGTGTTTACTCCTACAATGAGCAGTTCTTC. Residues: CASSSRTSGVYSYNEQFF.

This chain links TRBV7-9 with TRBJ2-3; D may be TRBD2 (5 bases). The germline gives CDR1 SEHNR, CDR2 FQNEAQ (reference sequence). The CDR3 runs to 17 residues. The germline V and J ends were trimmed by 1 base and 2 bases, with 16 bases remaining between them. CDR3 in DNA: TGTGCCAGCAGCTTAGGTCGAGGGCCATATTACACAGATACGCAGTATTTT. This sequence encodes CASSLGRGPYYTDTQYF.

The chain employs TRBV30 and TRBJ2-7, with 8 bases aligning to TRBD1. CDR3 length equals 12 residues. Trimming took 2 bases from V and 5 from J; bases not matched to a gene: 2. Looked up from germline, CDR1 is GTSNPN and CDR2 is SVGIG (reference sequence). The CDR3 bases are TGTGCCTGGAGTCCAGGGGGCGACGAGCAGTACTTC. Encoded protein: CAWSPGGDEQYF.

The V gene is TRBV5-1, the J gene TRBJ1-4, with TRBD1 matching 7 bases. The CDR3 is made up of 15 amino acids. Per the germline V gene, CDR1 is SGHRS and CDR2 is YFSETQ. Trimming removed 6 bases from V and 5 bases from J; junction bases left unmatched: 10. The CDR3 loop is CASTLAGQKNEKLFF. DNA for the CDR3: TGCGCCAGCACCCTGGCGGGACAGAAAAATGAAAAACTGTTTTTT. The full variable domain, its missing parts supplied by reference TRBV5-1 and TRBJ1-4, is KAGVTQTPRYLIKTRGQQVTLSCSPISGHRSVSWYQQTPGQGLQFLFEYFSETQRNKGNFPGRFSGRQFSNSRSEMNVSTLELGDSALYLCASTLAGQKNEKLFFGSGTQLSVL.

The CDR3 coding sequence is TGTGCCAGCAGCCTACTGACAGGGTACAACTATGGCTACACCTTC. As protein: CASSLLTGYNYGYTF. The chain combines TRBV6-5 with TRBJ1-2; 7 bases are shared with TRBD1. The germline V gene has CDR1 MNHEY and CDR2 SVGAGI. The CDR3 consists of 15 residues. V was clipped by 6 bases and J by 2 bases; unmatched bases: 9.

The chain has TRBV5-1 and TRBJ2-2, with D uncertain. Germline-derived CDR1 and CDR2 are SGHRS and YFSETQ. Trimming stripped 5 bases from V and 0 bases from J, with 11 bases between. This CDR3 is 15 amino acids long. CDR3 nucleotides: TGCGCCAGCAGTTTTACTGCTCCGAACACCGGGGAGCTGTTTTTT. Protein sequence: CASSFTAPNTGELFF.

The V gene is TRBV5-1, the J gene TRBJ2-7; 9 nucleotides align to TRBD1. The germline gives CDR1 SGHRS, CDR2 YFSETQ. After removal of 1 base from V and 5 bases from J, the junction contained 4 bases not matched to a gene. The CDR3 runs to 14 residues. CDR3 DNA: TGCGCCAGCAGCTTGTCAGGACAGGGGAACGAGCAGTACTTC. Translated: CASSLSGQGNEQYF.

The rearrangement links TRBV24-1 to TRBJ2-7; D gene unclear. CDR3 length: 14 amino acids. CDR1 is KGHDR, CDR2 SFDVKD, per germline. Between the trimmed V and J ends, which lost 3 bases and 5 bases, there was a span of 13 bases. The CDR3: CATSDPHPPHEQYF. For the CDR3, the DNA is TGTGCCACCAGTGATCCACACCCTCCGCACGAGCAGTACTTC.

This chain connects TRBV6-2 or TRBV6-3 to TRBJ2-7, with D maybe TRBD2 (5 bases). V shed 5 bases and J shed 3 bases, with 14 bases lying between them. Germline V CDR1 and CDR2: MNHEY, SVGEGT. This CDR3 spans 14 amino acids. The CDR3, as DNA: TGTGCCAGCAGTAGAGGACTGGAGATCTACGAGCAGTACTTC. It encodes CASSRGLEIYEQYF.

The V call is TRBV7-2, the J call TRBJ2-3, with a possible D match to TRBD2 (6 bases). Germline V gives CDR1 SGHTA, CDR2 FQGNSA. Trimming shortened V by 9 bases and J by 4 bases, and 8 bases separated the two germline ends. CDR3 length equals 11 residues. CDR3 residues: CASGGSDTQYF. CDR3 in DNA: TGTGCCAGTGGGGGGTCAGATACGCAGTATTTT.

The genes are TRBV10-3 and TRBJ1-1, with TRBD1 matching over 11 bases. Per germline, CDR1 ENHRY and CDR2 SYGVKD. V lost 6 bases, J lost 9 bases, and 12 bases stayed unmatched. CDR3 length: 15 residues. The CDR3 spells CAISPSKGDRGKAFF. CDR3 bases: TGTGCCATCAGCCCCTCGAAAGGGGACAGGGGGAAAGCTTTCTTT.

This clone was detected a few times. The rearrangement uses TRBV2 and TRBJ1-2; TRBD1 agrees at 7 bases. The CDR3 totals 15 residues. Per germline, CDR1 SNHLY and CDR2 FYNNEI. V lost 2 bases, J lost 7 bases, and 10 bases stayed unmatched. Written as DNA, the CDR3 is TGTGCCAGCAGTGAAACCCGCACTACAGGGGCTGGCTACACCTTC. Encoded protein: CASSETRTTGAGYTF.

The chain carries TRBV6-5 and TRBJ1-5; D gene ambiguous. The V end was cut by 11 bases, the J end by 0 bases, with 14 bases between. The CDR3 spans 14 residues. Germline CDR1 and CDR2: MNHEY and SVGAGI. The CDR3 DNA follows: TGTGCCTCAAAGGGAGGTTATAGCAATCAGCCCCAGCATTTT. It is translated as CASKGGYSNQPQHF.

The V and J genes are TRBV28 and TRBJ1-2; 8 nucleotides line up with TRBD1. The length of the CDR3 is 17 residues. V lost 3 bases and J lost 4; bases outside the gene matches: 13. Germline V lookup: CDR1 MDHEN, CDR2 SYDVKM. The CDR3 DNA reads as TGTGCCAGCAGTTTGTCGCATATCAGGGGGCGCGGCTATGGCTACACCTTC. Residues: CASSLSHIRGRGYGYTF.

This chain uses TRBV5-1 with TRBJ2-7; D unclear. The germline V gene encodes CDR1 SGHRS and CDR2 YFSETQ. There are 14 residues in the CDR3. Trimming took off 0 bases at V and 6 bases at J, with 13 bases between the two ends. CDR3 sequence (DNA): TGCGCCAGCAGCTTGGCGACACAACGAGGCGAGCAGTACTTC. It translates to CASSLATQRGEQYF.

CDR3 bases: TGTGCCAGCAGTCCAGTGGACAGGGGAGGGAATCAGCCCCAGCATTTT. It codes for CASSPVDRGGNQPQHF. V gene TRBV28 combines with J gene TRBJ1-5; 9 bases are a match to TRBD1. Germline V lookup: CDR1 MDHEN, CDR2 SYDVKM. CDR3 length: 16 residues. V shed 5 bases, J shed 4 bases, and the junction held 9 bases outside the gene matches.

V and J are TRBV5-1 and TRBJ2-1; 11 bases are shared with TRBD2. Trimming cost V 3 bases and J 4 bases; bases outside gene matches: 6. The CDR3 loop spans 16 amino acids. The germline CDR1 and CDR2 sequences are SGHRS and YFSETQ. CDR3 nucleotides: TGCGCCAGCAGCTCCCACGGGACTAGCGGATACAATGAGCAGTTCTTC. The encoded protein is CASSSHGTSGYNEQFF.